The 22 T cell receptor beta chains below all came from one sample that was sequenced in a study of cytomegalovirus exposure and HLA in healthy donors. Vbeta (60) and Jbeta (13) primers were used in the PCR. Sequenced by immunoSEQ multiplex PCR; TCRdb stores in-frame clones only, minus some. This sample has some 130,000 clones, with 78% found just once. Material for sequencing was PBMCs. All receptors come from a female donor in good health and CMV-seronegative.

This clone was counted a few times. The CDR3 here is CASSQVLGLSYEQYF. The CDR3 DNA reads TGCGCCAGCAGCCAGGTCCTGGGACTTTCCTACGAGCAGTACTTC. This chain uses TRBV4-3 with TRBJ2-7; tentative D call: TRBD2 (6 bases). The CDR3 extends over 15 amino acids. CDR1 and CDR2 from the germline V gene are LGHNA and YSLEER. The V end lost 3 bases, the J end lost 1 base, and 13 bases lay between the germline ends.

CDR3 sequence: CASSSTANTGELFF. The CDR3 bases are TGCGCCAGCAGCTCGACAGCGAACACCGGGGAGCTGTTTTTT. The rearrangement joins TRBV5-1 to TRBJ2-2; D perhaps matches TRBD1 (5 bases). Trimming shortened V by 3 bases and J by 0 bases, and 6 bases separated the two germline ends. The CDR3 runs 14 residues. Germline assignment: CDR1 SGHRS and CDR2 YFSETQ.

This chain uses TRBV7-2 with TRBJ1-1, with D perhaps TRBD1 (5 bases). Trimming stripped 4 bases from V and 1 base from J, with 10 bases between. Germline V gene sequence: CDR1 SGHTA, CDR2 FQGNSA. This CDR3 has 14 residues. CDR3 bases: TGTGCCAGCAGCTCAGGAGGGGCGAACACTGAAGCTTTCTTT. Protein: CASSSGGANTEAFF.

The CDR3 nucleotides are TGTGCCAGCAGTTTCTCTACCGGACAGGCGTACGAGCAGTACTTC. It is translated as CASSFSTGQAYEQYF. V usage is TRBV27 and J usage is TRBJ2-7, with TRBD1 matching over 7 bases. Germline-derived CDR1 and CDR2 are MNHEY and SMNVEV (reference sequence). This CDR3 has 15 amino acids. After removal of 3 bases from V and 4 bases from J, the junction contained 9 bases not matched to a gene.

This clone was counted once. The J gene is TRBJ2-5, the V gene TRBV28; 8 nucleotides line up with TRBD2. This CDR3 region has 15 residues. The V and J ends lost 7 bases and 4 bases, in that order; junction bases with no gene match: 11. CDR1 and CDR2 from the germline V gene are MDHEN and SYDVKM. CDR3 sequence (DNA): TGTGCCAGCACCGGAGGGGCCGCGGGGGGAGAGACCCAGTACTTC. Its protein product is CASTGGAAGGETQYF.

The rearrangement uses TRBV5-4 and TRBJ1-2, with TRBD1 identical over 7 bases. V was pared by 0 bases and J by 3 bases, with 2 bases of the junction left unmatched. CDR3 length equals 14 residues. Germline V gives CDR1 SGHNT, CDR2 YYREEE (reference sequence). The CDR3 nucleotides are TGTGCCAGCAGCTTGGGCAGGGGGGACTATGGCTACACCTTC. Its protein is CASSLGRGDYGYTF.

This clone was counted a few times. V gene TRBV25-1 combines with J gene TRBJ1-2, with D maybe TRBD1 (6 bases). V was cut by 0 bases and J by 3 bases, with 14 bases left in between. The CDR3 totals 16 residues. CDR1 is MGHDK, CDR2 SYGVNS, per germline. CDR3 nucleotides: TGTGCCAGCAGTGAATACGGGGGGCGCCTAGACTATGGCTACACCTTC. This codes for CASSEYGGRLDYGYTF.

This clone appeared a single time. V is TRBV9 and J is TRBJ2-3; TRBD1 matches at 7 bases. This CDR3 has 16 amino acids. V lost 4 bases and J lost 1; bases outside the gene matches: 9. Germline V gene lookup returns CDR1 SGDLS and CDR2 YYNGEE. The CDR3: CASSPSGTVRTDTQYF. Here the CDR3 DNA reads TGTGCCAGCAGCCCTTCCGGGACAGTGCGCACAGATACGCAGTATTTT.

The V and J genes are TRBV7-3 and TRBJ2-6; 7 nucleotides agree with TRBD1. The CDR3 totals 19 residues. Germline V gives CDR1 SGHTA, CDR2 FQGTGA. V gave up 4 bases and J gave up 0 bases; unmatched junction bases: 12. The CDR3 here is CASSSLRGTARSGANVLTF. The CDR3 coding sequence is TGTGCCAGCAGCTCCCTCCGAGGGACAGCCCGCTCTGGGGCCAACGTCCTGACTTTC.

This chain joins TRBV7-9 and TRBJ1-1, with 7 bases aligning to TRBD1. Germline values: CDR1 SEHNR, CDR2 FQNEAQ (reference sequence). V lost 8 bases and J lost 4; bases outside the gene matches: 7. The CDR3 extends over 13 amino acids. The CDR3 DNA is TGTGCCAGCTTGGGGACAGCGACCACTGAAGCTTTCTTT. Protein: CASLGTATTEAFF.

CDR3 sequence: CASSLGTGIFSGNTIYF. The CDR3 DNA follows: TGCGCCAGCAGCCTTGGGACAGGAATCTTCTCTGGAAACACCATATATTTT. The chain combines TRBV23-1 with TRBJ1-3; 8 bases are a match to TRBD1. TRBV23-1 falls under the ORF class, with uncertain function. This CDR3 has 17 amino acids. V lost 6 bases, J lost 0 bases, and 10 bases stayed unmatched.

This chain uses TRBV6-5 with TRBJ2-1; TRBD1 agrees at 7 bases. The V segment lost 4 bases and the J segment 2 bases; nucleotides outside the gene matches: 5. Germline CDR1 reads MNHEY; CDR2 reads SVGAGI. The CDR3 extends over 15 amino acids. CDR3 in DNA: TGTGCCAGCAGTTTGTCCGGGACAGCCTACAATGAGCAGTTCTTC. This translates into CASSLSGTAYNEQFF.

This chain joins TRBV9 and TRBJ2-1; D might be TRBD1 (5 bases). Between the trimmed V and J ends, which lost 3 bases and 2 bases, there was a span of 15 bases. Germline-derived CDR1 and CDR2 are SGDLS and YYNGEE. CDR3 length: 16 residues. CDR3 region: CASSALGRTTYNEQFF. The CDR3, as DNA: TGTGCCAGCAGCGCTCTTGGGCGGACAACCTACAATGAGCAGTTCTTC.

The chain couples TRBV30 to TRBJ2-6; unclear D gene. The V gene lost 0 bases and the J gene lost 0 bases, with 6 bases spanning the gap. The CDR3 extends over 15 amino acids. Per germline, CDR1 GTSNPN and CDR2 SVGIG (reference sequence). The CDR3 nucleotides are TGTGCCTGGAGTGTACTTGGCTCTGGGGCCAACGTCCTGACTTTC. This gives the protein CAWSVLGSGANVLTF.

The chain couples TRBV7-3 to TRBJ2-3; no firm D call. Germline V lookup: CDR1 SGHTA, CDR2 FQGTGA. The CDR3 is 14 residues long. V was clipped by 1 base and J by 2 bases, with 7 bases between them. The DNA of the CDR3 is TGTGCCAGCAGCTTAAGCGGAACCACAGATACGCAGTATTTT. It codes for CASSLSGTTDTQYF.

The chain links TRBV30 to TRBJ1-3; 7 bases match TRBD1. The CDR3 is 16 amino acids. V lost 0 bases, J lost 7 bases, and 12 bases stayed unmatched. The germline gives CDR1 GTSNPN, CDR2 SVGIG (reference sequence). The CDR3 DNA sequence: TGTGCCTGGAGTGTTGGAGGGGGCGGGGCTCGGAACACCATATATTTT. Translated, it gives CAWSVGGGGARNTIYF.

This clone has a handful of counts. The V and J genes are TRBV28 and TRBJ2-1; 7 nucleotides match TRBD2. Trimming cost V 2 bases and J 9 bases; bases outside gene matches: 10. Germline V gives CDR1 MDHEN, CDR2 SYDVKM. The CDR3 has 15 amino acids. The CDR3 reads CASSLGTTFGGEQFF. The CDR3 DNA sequence: TGTGCCAGCAGTTTAGGGACTACCTTCGGAGGTGAGCAGTTCTTC.

This clone was observed a few times. The rearrangement links TRBV5-6 to TRBJ2-7, with D possibly matching TRBD2 (5 bases). The CDR3 loop spans 14 amino acids. V lost 2 bases, J lost 3 bases, and 12 bases lay in between. Germline CDR1 and CDR2: SGHDT and YYEEEE. The CDR3 DNA follows: TGTGCCAGCAGCTTAGGGAGAAGTTACTACGAGCAGTACTTC. This sequence encodes CASSLGRSYYEQYF.

Only a few counts were recorded for this clone. The chain links TRBV19 to TRBJ2-7, with 8 bases matching TRBD2. This CDR3 spans 15 amino acids. Trimming removed 0 bases from V and 3 bases from J; junction bases left unmatched: 4. The germline gives CDR1 LNHDA, CDR2 SQIVND (reference sequence). For the CDR3, the DNA is TGTGCCAGTAGTATAGATAGCGGGACACTCTACGAGCAGTACTTC. This gives the protein CASSIDSGTLYEQYF. Drawing the rest from reference TRBV19 and TRBJ2-7, the complete variable domain is DGGITQSPKYLFRKEGQNVTLSCEQNLNHDAMYWYRQDPGQGLRLIYYSQIVNDFQKGDIAEGYSVSREKKESFPLTVTSAQKNPTAFYLCASSIDSGTLYEQYFGPGTRLTVT.

This rearrangement joins TRBV28 to TRBJ2-1, with 9 bases matching TRBD1. With 3 bases clipped from V and 9 bases from J, the junction kept 3 bases outside the gene matches. The CDR3 has 13 residues. From germline, CDR1 is MDHEN and CDR2 SYDVKM. The CDR3 reads CASSLRQGVEQFF. The CDR3 nucleotides are TGTGCCAGCAGTTTGAGACAGGGGGTTGAGCAGTTCTTC.

The J gene is TRBJ2-7, the V gene TRBV27; 8 bases fit TRBD1. Germline V gene data show CDR1 as MNHEY and CDR2 as SMNVEV (reference sequence). Trimming at V came to 2 bases and at J to 9 bases, leaving 6 bases not matched to a gene. The CDR3 consists of 13 residues. The CDR3 here is CASSLGQGALQYF. The CDR3 DNA is TGTGCCAGCAGTTTAGGGCAGGGGGCGTTGCAGTACTTC.

This clone came up once. The rearrangement joins TRBV28 to TRBJ2-2, with 9 bases lining up with TRBD1. The germline V gene encodes CDR1 MDHEN and CDR2 SYDVKM. This CDR3 is built from 14 residues. V lost 11 bases, J lost 5 bases, and 9 bases stayed unmatched. CDR3 sequence (DNA): TGTGCCGCGGCGACAGGGGGGAGGACCGGGGAGCTGTTTTTT. Protein sequence: CAAATGGRTGELFF.